The text below deals with one T cell receptor beta chain. Its antigen is currently unknown. This record belongs to a study of blood T cells in healthy people across ages. Study results and caveats: Researchers judged that diversity estimates from one million T cells fell short of true values. No one knew whether donors had CMV, which possibly confounded expanded clonotype changes. Across the age range, TCR beta diversity per million T cells fell in a roughly linear way.

A J-beta primer mix and a sample-barcoded 5' primer were used in a second PCR of about 6 to 12 cycles. A template-switch adaptor containing 12 random nucleotides labeled each cDNA molecule. TCRdb recomputed calls from the 5' RACE reads with MiXCR, one row per CDR3 protein. The sample has roughly 1,700,000 distinct CDR3 sequences; under 30% are singletons. The TCR comes from a woman aged 30 to 39 in good health. Material for sequencing was blood.

In DNA form, the CDR3 reads TGCAGCGTTTCAGGGGGCAATCAGCCCCAGTATTTT. Translated, it gives CSVSGGNQPQYF. The chain is built from TRBV29-1 and TRBJ1-5, with 8 bases that match TRBD1. The DNA end is a closer match to TRBJ2-3, so the J assignment may be wrong. CDR1 is SQVTM, CDR2 ANQGSEA, per germline. The CDR3 extends over 12 amino acids.